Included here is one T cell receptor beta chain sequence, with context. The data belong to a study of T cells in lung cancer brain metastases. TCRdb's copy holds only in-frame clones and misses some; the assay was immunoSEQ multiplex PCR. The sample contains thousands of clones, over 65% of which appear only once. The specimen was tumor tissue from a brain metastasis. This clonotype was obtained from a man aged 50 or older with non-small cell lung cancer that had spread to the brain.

CDR3 sequence (DNA): TGTGCCAGCAGCCTTACCCGGGGAGGCTACACCTTC. Amino acid sequence: CASSLTRGGYTF. This chain joins TRBV11-2 and TRBJ1-2; no definite D call. The CDR3 has 12 amino acids. The ends were cut back, 5 bases at V and 8 bases at J, with 12 bases in the middle. Germline V lookup: CDR1 SGHAT, CDR2 FQNNGV.